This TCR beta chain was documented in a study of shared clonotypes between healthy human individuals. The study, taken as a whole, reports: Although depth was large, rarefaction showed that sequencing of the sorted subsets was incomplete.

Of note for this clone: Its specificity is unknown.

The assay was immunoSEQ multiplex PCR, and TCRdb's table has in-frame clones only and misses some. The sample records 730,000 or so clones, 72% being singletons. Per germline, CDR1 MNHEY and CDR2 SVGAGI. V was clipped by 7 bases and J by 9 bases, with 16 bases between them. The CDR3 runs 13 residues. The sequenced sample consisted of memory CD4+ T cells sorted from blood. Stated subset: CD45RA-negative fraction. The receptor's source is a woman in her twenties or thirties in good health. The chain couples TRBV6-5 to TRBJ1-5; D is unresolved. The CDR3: CASNLGPALPQHF. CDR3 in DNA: TGTGCCAGCAACTTAGGACCAGCGTTGCCCCAGCATTTT.